The 7 T cell receptor beta chains below were found in one sample sequenced in a study of neurological immune-mediated disorders (dated by TCRdb to between 2019 and 2020). The library was built by means of 5' RACE. TCRdb names Illumina HiSeq 2500 as the instrument used. TCRdb redid the processing of the public reads, applying fastp at Q25 and MiXCR, and retained in-frame beta chains. Identical CDR3 protein sequences are pooled into one entry, listed with their most common genes and DNA. The sample profile shows roughly 76,000 distinct CDR3 sequences; about 3% of them were found once. 4.5% to 6.5% of the sample is taken by the ten largest. Specimen: PBMCs. Source of these receptors: a woman aged 50 to 60 with multiple sclerosis.

This clonotype was recorded at least ten times. The DNA of the CDR3 is TGTGCCAGCACCAACAGGGGCACTGAAGCTTTCTTT. Translation: CASTNRGTEAFF. J is TRBJ1-1 and V is TRBV6-5; 7 bases are shared with TRBD1. Germline V gives CDR1 MNHEY, CDR2 SVGAGI. The trim removed 7 bases at V and 4 bases at J, leaving 3 bases unmatched. This CDR3 is built from 12 residues.

This clonotype was observed at least ten times. V is TRBV27 and J is TRBJ2-7; 7 nucleotides agree with TRBD1. Looked up from germline, CDR1 is MNHEY and CDR2 is SMNVEV (reference sequence). V lost 6 bases, J lost 2 bases, and 10 bases stayed unmatched. The CDR3 runs 15 residues. CDR3: CASSKGGGRAYEQYF. The CDR3, as DNA: TGTGCCAGCAGCAAAGGGGGCGGGCGAGCCTACGAGCAGTACTTC.

This clonotype was recorded at least ten times. This chain joins TRBV12-3 or TRBV12-4 and TRBJ1-5, with D hard to call. The CDR3 extends over 15 amino acids. V was pared by 3 bases and J by 2 bases, with 11 bases between. CDR3 in DNA: TGTGCCAGCAGTTTGCTCAGTACAGGCAATCAGCCCCAGCATTTT. This gives the protein CASSLLSTGNQPQHF.

There are many counts of this clonotype. The rearrangement joins TRBV15 to TRBJ2-1; D may correspond to TRBD1 or TRBD2 (7 bases each). The CDR3 is 16 amino acids. Trimming stripped 0 bases from V and 7 bases from J, with 16 bases between. Per the germline V gene, CDR1 is LNHNV and CDR2 is YYDKDF (reference sequence). Here the CDR3 reads CATSRDPAGQWNEQFF. The DNA of the CDR3 is TGTGCCACCAGCAGAGATCCAGCGGGACAGTGGAATGAGCAGTTCTTC. Full variable domain (remainder filled in from reference TRBV15 and TRBJ2-1): DAMVIQNPRYQVTQFGKPVTLSCSQTLNHNVMYWYQQKSSQAPKLLFHYYDKDFNNEADTPDNFQSRRPNTSFCFLDIRSPGLGDTAMYLCATSRDPAGQWNEQFFGPGTRLTVL.

The chain couples TRBV3-1 to TRBJ2-1, with 9 bases aligning to TRBD2. CDR3 size: 19 residues. Germline CDR1 and CDR2: LGHDT and YNNKEL (reference sequence). V lost 4 bases, J lost 7 bases, and 20 bases stayed unmatched. CDR3 in DNA: TGTGCCAGCAGCCTCCTCGCGGCCTCAGCGGGGGGCTTTGGAAATGAGCAGTTCTTC. Its translation: CASSLLAASAGGFGNEQFF.

This clonotype occurred many times. The chain recombines TRBV18 with TRBJ2-2; 8 bases fit TRBD2. CDR1 and CDR2 (germline): KGHSH, LQKENI. Trimming took 1 base from V and 6 from J; bases not matched to a gene: 4. The CDR3 has 15 amino acids. CDR3 residues: CASSPLGLVAGELFF. CDR3 bases: TGTGCCAGCTCACCACTGGGACTAGTTGCCGGGGAGCTGTTTTTT.

This clonotype was detected many times. The chain recombines TRBV20-1 with TRBJ2-4; TRBD1 matches at 7 bases. With 6 bases clipped from V and 8 bases from J, the junction kept 16 bases outside the gene matches. The germline gives CDR1 DFQATT, CDR2 SNEGSKA (reference sequence). The CDR3 contains 15 residues. CDR3 region: CSANELDRALYIQYF. CDR3 nucleotide sequence: TGCAGTGCAAACGAACTCGACAGGGCATTATACATTCAGTACTTC.